This TCR beta chain was sequenced during a study of T-cell memory formation after mild COVID-19. General study results and limits: Proof of SARS-CoV-2 specificity was absent for the second-wave clones that crested on day 37.

Germline V gene lookup returns CDR1 SGDLS and CDR2 YYNGEE. V gave up 3 bases and J gave up 6 bases; unmatched junction bases: 11. The length of the CDR3 is 16 residues. As regards this clonotype: As yet, its antigen is unknown.

Via MiXCR, TCRdb re-called the 5' RACE reads, giving one row per CDR3 protein. The data show about 200,000 distinct CDR3 sequences, with 16% seen just once and roughly 1.9% held by the top ten. This chain connects TRBV9 to TRBJ2-1; 8 bases are shared with TRBD1. Sequencing used PBMCs or a T cell subset sorted from them (not recorded which). The receptor comes from an adult woman who had mild COVID-19 (a few samples of this study predate the infection). Cell type and time point are not known. The CDR3 loop is CASSGIKDRVFNEQFF. The CDR3 region has the DNA TGTGCCAGCAGCGGAATCAAGGACAGGGTGTTCAATGAGCAGTTCTTC. Combining the CDR3 with reference TRBV9 and TRBJ2-1 gives the whole variable domain DSGVTQTPKHLITATGQRVTLRCSPRSGDLSVYWYQQSLDQGLQFLIQYYNGEERAKGNILERFSAQQFPDLHSELNLSSLELGDSALYFCASSGIKDRVFNEQFFGPGTRLTVL.